The 19 T cell receptor beta chains presented below share a single source sample, sequenced in a study. Each CDR3 protein gets one entry after TCRdb re-called the RT-PCR reads with MiXCR. Of about 700,000 distinct CDR3 sequences in the sample, 11% to 15% were seen once. Sample: memory CD4+ T cells from blood. The receptors were sampled from a female donor in good health, serving as a healthy control.

As to this clonotype: A clone one base away is much larger, so this may be a read error. The rearrangement joins TRBV7-2 to TRBJ2-1; TRBD2 matches at 8 bases. The CDR3 is made up of 15 amino acids. Germline CDR1 reads SGHTA; CDR2 reads FQGNSA. Written as DNA, the CDR3 is TGCGCCAGCAGCTCGGACGGGAGGGCCCATAATGAGCAGTTCTTC. As protein: CASSSDGRAHNEQFF.

This clonotype was counted a few times. The chain recombines TRBV28 with TRBJ1-2; unclear D gene. V was pared by 5 bases and J by 2 bases, with 15 bases between. Germline lookup yields CDR1 MDHEN and CDR2 SYDVKM. The CDR3 sequence is 15 residues long. In DNA, the CDR3 is TGTGCCAGCAGTCCGACCCCTGACGCAAACTATGGCTACACCTTC. This translates into CASSPTPDANYGYTF.

CDR3 coding DNA: TGCAGTGCTAAAGGTCTAGCGGTCTTGGGGGAGCAGTACTTC. Its translation: CSAKGLAVLGEQYF. This chain uses TRBV20-1 with TRBJ2-7; 7 nucleotides match TRBD2. The germline CDR1 and CDR2 sequences are DFQATT and SNEGSKA (reference sequence). The CDR3 length is 14 residues. The trim removed 4 bases at V and 7 bases at J, leaving 13 bases unmatched.

The chain carries TRBV2 and TRBJ2-3, with D hard to call. Between the trimmed V and J ends, which lost 2 bases and 4 bases, there was a span of 13 bases. The CDR3 has 15 amino acids. CDR1 and CDR2 from the germline V gene are SNHLY and FYNNEI. The CDR3 region has the DNA TGTGCCAGCAGTGAACGGGCTCCCAGGCCAGATACGCAGTATTTT. Residues: CASSERAPRPDTQYF.

As regards this clonotype: An end of the junction differs from the germline gene, which may be a read error. The chain recombines TRBV10-3 with TRBJ2-7, with a tentative D call TRBD1 (5 bases). The CDR3 is 13 amino acids. Germline V gene data show CDR1 as ENHRY and CDR2 as SYGVKD. The CDR3 DNA follows: TGTGCCATCAGAGGGGCGCAGTCCTACAAGCAGTACTTC. The encoded protein is CAIRGAQSYKQYF.

The V call is TRBV6-1, the J call TRBJ1-1, with D maybe TRBD1 (5 bases). This CDR3 is built from 17 residues. In germline, CDR1 is MNHNS, CDR2 SASEGT. Trimming cost V 5 bases and J 4 bases, with 23 bases left between them. The CDR3 sequence is CASSPPLGRGQGTEAFF. The CDR3 nucleotides read TGTGCCAGCAGTCCCCCGCTAGGGAGGGGCCAAGGCACTGAAGCTTTCTTT.

This rearrangement joins TRBV27 to TRBJ2-5; D is unclear. V was trimmed by 4 bases and J by 4 bases, leaving 13 bases between them. CDR1 is MNHEY, CDR2 SMNVEV, per germline (reference sequence). The CDR3 totals 14 residues. The CDR3: CASSSAMLGETQYF. CDR3 coding DNA: TGTGCCAGCAGTTCCGCGATGCTTGGAGAGACCCAGTACTTC.

This clonotype was seen more than once but under ten times. The J gene is TRBJ1-4, the V gene TRBV30; tentative D call: TRBD1 (5 bases). The CDR3 consists of 14 residues. V lost 2 bases and J lost 5, with 12 bases in between. Germline V gives CDR1 GTSNPN, CDR2 SVGIG (reference sequence). CDR3 bases: TGTGCCTGGAGTCTCCCGCAGGGAAATGAAAAACTGTTTTTT. The encoded protein is CAWSLPQGNEKLFF.

This clonotype appeared a few times. The chain has TRBV3-1 and TRBJ1-6; D unclear. Looked up from germline, CDR1 is LGHDT and CDR2 is YNNKEL (reference sequence). V dropped 3 bases and J dropped 9 bases, with 6 bases sitting between them. CDR3 length: 12 amino acids. Here the CDR3 DNA reads TGTGCCAGCAGCCAGCAACTTTCACCCCTCCACTTT. Protein sequence: CASSQQLSPLHF. Drawing the rest from reference TRBV3-1 and TRBJ1-6, the complete variable domain is DTAVSQTPKYLVTQMGNDKSIKCEQNLGHDTMYWYKQDSKKFLKIMFSYNNKELIINETVPNRFSPKSPDKAHLNLHINSLELGDSAVYFCASSQQLSPLHFGNGTRLTVT.

This clonotype has ten or more counts. The chain recombines TRBV29-1 with TRBJ2-2; D is perhaps TRBD2 (5 bases). CDR3 length: 15 residues. CDR1 and CDR2 from the germline V gene are SQVTM and ANQGSEA. Trimming took 5 bases from V and 1 from J, leaving 14 bases between them. CDR3 protein: CSVQPAGVNTGELFF. As DNA, the CDR3 is TGCAGCGTTCAACCCGCCGGGGTGAACACCGGGGAGCTGTTTTTT.

This clonotype was observed a handful of times. CDR3 protein: CSSRTPSGTSYEQYF. CDR3 in DNA: TGCAGTAGTCGGACACCTAGCGGGACCTCCTACGAGCAGTACTTC. V and J are TRBV20-1 and TRBJ2-7; 9 bases are a match to TRBD2. Losses at the gene ends were 8 bases for V and 0 bases for J; bases not matched to a gene: 11. The CDR3 is made up of 15 amino acids. Germline assignment: CDR1 DFQATT and CDR2 SNEGSKA (reference sequence).

This clonotype was seen a handful of times. This chain uses TRBV18 with TRBJ2-5; TRBD2 is a possible D gene (5 bases). CDR1 is KGHSH and CDR2 is LQKENI in the germline V gene. The V gene lost 6 bases and the J gene lost 7 bases, with 24 bases spanning the gap. The CDR3 extends over 16 amino acids. The CDR3 nucleotides read TGTGCCAGCTCCCCAACGGCGACGGCCGGGGATGGGACCCAGTACTTC. Protein: CASSPTATAGDGTQYF.

A few counts support this clonotype. The chain recombines TRBV5-1 with TRBJ2-1, with 7 bases fitting TRBD2. V was pared by 4 bases and J by 3 bases, with 4 bases of the junction left unmatched. The CDR3 is 14 amino acids. CDR1 and CDR2 from the germline V gene are SGHRS and YFSETQ. DNA for the CDR3: TGCGCCAGCAGCATCCGGGACTACTACAATGAGCAGTTCTTC. Translated: CASSIRDYYNEQFF.

A word on this clonotype: This CDR3 fails to terminate in the conserved phenylalanine or tryptophan, so it likely reflects a read error. The rearrangement uses TRBV10-3 and TRBJ2-7, with 8 positions matching TRBD2. Germline V CDR1 and CDR2: ENHRY, SYGVKD. The CDR3 is 16 amino acids. After removal of 3 bases from V and 7 bases from J, the junction contained 14 bases not matched to a gene. CDR3 loop: CAISDRTRGAAEEQYL. The CDR3 DNA reads TGTGCCATCAGTGATCGGACGCGGGGGGCGGCGGAGGAGCAGTACCTC.

This clonotype has a count of ten or more. V and J are TRBV12-3 or TRBV12-4 and TRBJ1-2, with 8 positions matching TRBD1. This CDR3 is built from 12 residues. Trimming took 5 bases from V and 4 from J; bases not matched to a gene: 0. The CDR3 nucleotides are TGTGCCAGCAGTGGACAGGGCTATGGCTACACCTTC. It is translated as CASSGQGYGYTF.

This clonotype was observed a few times. This rearrangement joins TRBV12-3 or TRBV12-4 to TRBJ1-2; the match to TRBD1 covers 10 bases. This CDR3 has 15 residues. Trimming took 4 bases from V and 7 from J; bases not matched to a gene: 9. CDR3 region: CASSSHGTGVGGYTF. The CDR3, as DNA: TGTGCCAGCAGTTCCCACGGGACAGGGGTAGGTGGCTACACCTTC.

This clonotype was detected a few times. This sequence joins TRBV9 and TRBJ2-7; the D is unclear. CDR1 and CDR2 (germline): SGDLS, YYNGEE. The CDR3 is made up of 14 amino acids. The V and J ends lost 0 bases and 3 bases respectively, with 10 bases between them. The CDR3 is CASSVGGNLYEQYF. The CDR3 DNA sequence: TGTGCCAGCAGCGTAGGGGGAAACCTCTACGAGCAGTACTTC. Variable domain in full (rest from reference TRBV9 and TRBJ2-7): DSGVTQTPKHLITATGQRVTLRCSPRSGDLSVYWYQQSLDQGLQFLIQYYNGEERAKGNILERFSAQQFPDLHSELNLSSLELGDSALYFCASSVGGNLYEQYFGPGTRLTVT.

This chain joins TRBV18 and TRBJ2-1, with 8 bases aligning to TRBD1. This CDR3 comprises 14 residues. The germline V gene has CDR1 KGHSH and CDR2 LQKENI. J was trimmed by 2 bases and V by 6 bases; bases with no gene match: 3. The chain's CDR3 is CASSTGAPYNEQFF. DNA of the CDR3: TGTGCCAGCTCGACAGGGGCGCCCTACAATGAGCAGTTCTTC.

This clonotype showed up just a few times. The gene calls are TRBV2 and TRBJ2-1; 8 bases line up with TRBD2. This CDR3 spans 16 amino acids. V was pared by 2 bases and J by 3 bases, with 6 bases of the junction left unmatched. Germline values: CDR1 SNHLY, CDR2 FYNNEI. The CDR3 reads CASSERLREDYNEQFF. The CDR3 region has the DNA TGTGCCAGCAGTGAACGGTTGCGGGAGGACTACAATGAGCAGTTCTTC.